The 32 T cell receptor beta chains in this list originate from one sample, sequenced in a study of blood T cell repertoires in COVID-19. The table came from immunoSEQ multiplex PCR; TCRdb's copy has only in-frame clones and leaves some out. This repertoire shows 220,000 or so clones, about 88% found once; its top ten account for approximately 10%. The sequencing input was peripheral blood. The receptors stem from a woman aged 45-60 years with COVID-19, enrolled during active disease.

The V gene is TRBV27, the J gene TRBJ2-3; 12 bases agree with TRBD2. The germline V gene encodes CDR1 MNHEY and CDR2 SMNVEV (reference sequence). J gave up 8 bases and V 8 bases, and 5 bases lay outside the gene matches. This CDR3 spans 13 amino acids. The chain's CDR3 is CASLRTSGATQYF. The CDR3 DNA reads TGTGCCAGCTTACGGACTAGCGGGGCTACGCAGTATTTT.

The rearrangement joins TRBV10-3 to TRBJ1-4; D perhaps matches TRBD1 (5 bases). CDR1 and CDR2 from the germline V gene are ENHRY and SYGVKD. V shed 5 bases and J shed 7 bases, with 11 bases lying between them. The CDR3 length is 13 residues. CDR3 bases: TGTGCCATCAGTCCCGGGGGTGCTGAAAAACTGTTTTTT. It specifies CAISPGGAEKLFF.

The chain uses TRBV29-1 and TRBJ2-2; D may be TRBD1 (5 bases). Trimming took 3 bases from V and 0 from J, leaving 5 bases between them. This CDR3 spans 13 amino acids. Germline assignment: CDR1 SQVTM and CDR2 ANQGSEA. The CDR3 spells CSVDRANTGELFF. The DNA for the CDR3 is TGCAGCGTTGACAGGGCGAACACCGGGGAGCTGTTTTTT.

This clone was seen a handful of times. The chain links TRBV5-1 to TRBJ1-6; possibly TRBD1 for D (6 bases). The CDR3 is 16 amino acids. Germline assignment: CDR1 SGHRS and CDR2 YFSETQ. V dropped 3 bases and J dropped 5 bases, with 15 bases sitting between them. The CDR3: CASSSTGTMNNSPLHF. CDR3 DNA sequence: TGCGCCAGCAGCTCTACCGGGACAATGAATAATTCACCCCTCCACTTT.

V and J are TRBV6-2 or TRBV6-3 and TRBJ2-3; TRBD1 is a possible D gene (7 bases). Germline V lookup: CDR1 MNHEY, CDR2 SVGEGT. The V end was cut by 0 bases, the J end by 8 bases, with 18 bases between. The CDR3 has 16 residues. DNA for the CDR3: TGTGCCAGCAGTTACTCGCCGGATTCCCAGGGGGGTACGCAGTATTTT. Residues: CASSYSPDSQGGTQYF.

V and J are TRBV25-1 and TRBJ2-1; TRBD2 might be the D (5 bases). The germline CDR1 and CDR2 sequences are MGHDK and SYGVNS. The germline V and J ends were trimmed by 6 bases and 7 bases, with 22 bases remaining between them. The CDR3 is 16 amino acids. This chain's CDR3 is CASSSEALVVGNEQFF. DNA for the CDR3: TGTGCCAGCAGCTCGGAGGCACTCGTAGTTGGTAATGAGCAGTTCTTC.

The chain joins TRBV9 to TRBJ2-5, with 9 bases matching TRBD2. Trimming cost V 7 bases and J 1 base; bases outside gene matches: 2. The V gene's germline CDR1 is SGDLS and CDR2 YYNGEE. CDR3 size: 13 residues. CDR3 residues: CASGRGGQETQYF. CDR3 in DNA: TGTGCCAGCGGGCGGGGGGGCCAAGAGACCCAGTACTTC.

The rearrangement links TRBV30 to TRBJ1-2; TRBD1 aligns across 7 bases. Trimming took 1 base from V and 6 from J; bases not matched to a gene: 5. Germline V CDR1 and CDR2: GTSNPN, SVGIG (reference sequence). The CDR3 sequence is 13 residues long. CDR3 sequence reads: CAWSAQTGHGYTF. DNA of the CDR3: TGTGCCTGGAGTGCCCAGACAGGGCATGGCTACACCTTC.

This clone was found once. The V and J genes are TRBV11-2 and TRBJ2-7, with D unclear. The germline gives CDR1 SGHAT, CDR2 FQNNGV. CDR3 size: 13 residues. The V and J ends lost 5 bases and 3 bases respectively, with 11 bases between them. The CDR3 loop is CASSIRSNYEQYV. The CDR3, as DNA: TGTGCCAGCAGCATTAGAAGTAACTACGAGCAGTACGTC.

The chain links TRBV30 to TRBJ2-4; a weak D match, TRBD1 (8 bases). Germline V CDR1 and CDR2: GTSNPN, SVGIG (reference sequence). V dropped 0 bases and J dropped 3 bases, with 18 bases sitting between them. The CDR3 has 17 residues. The chain's CDR3 is CAWSVNAGGTGKNIQYF. The DNA of the CDR3 is TGTGCCTGGAGTGTAAATGCCGGGGGGACAGGCAAAAACATTCAGTACTTC.

The chain carries TRBV9 and TRBJ2-3, with 7 positions matching TRBD2. V shed 4 bases, J shed 2 bases, and the junction held 10 bases outside the gene matches. The CDR3 sequence is 16 residues long. The germline V gene has CDR1 SGDLS and CDR2 YYNGEE. DNA for the CDR3: TGTGCCAGCAGCCTCAGTGCGGGGGACCCCACAGATACGCAGTATTTT. The encoded protein is CASSLSAGDPTDTQYF. Combining the CDR3 with reference TRBV9 and TRBJ2-3 gives the whole variable domain DSGVTQTPKHLITATGQRVTLRCSPRSGDLSVYWYQQSLDQGLQFLIQYYNGEERAKGNILERFSAQQFPDLHSELNLSSLELGDSALYFCASSLSAGDPTDTQYFGPGTRLTVL.

The chain is built from TRBV5-3 and TRBJ2-7, with D possibly TRBD1 on 5 matching bases. TRBV5-3 is designated an ORF whose function remains uncertain. The CDR3 runs 12 residues. V dropped 7 bases and J dropped 2 bases, with 10 bases sitting between them. CDR3 residues: CARPTAAYEQYV. CDR3 coding DNA: TGTGCCAGACCGACAGCCGCCTACGAGCAGTACGTC.

The chain's CDR3 is CASSLRGQGTDTQYF. In DNA, the CDR3 is TGCGCCAGCAGCTTAAGGGGGCAAGGCACAGATACGCAGTATTTT. The chain joins TRBV5-1 to TRBJ2-3; 7 bases fit TRBD1. There are 15 residues in the CDR3. CDR1 and CDR2 (germline): SGHRS, YFSETQ. Unmatched junction bases numbered 4, after V lost 2 bases and J lost 1 base. Full variable domain (remainder filled in from reference TRBV5-1 and TRBJ2-3): KAGVTQTPRYLIKTRGQQVTLSCSPISGHRSVSWYQQTPGQGLQFLFEYFSETQRNKGNFPGRFSGRQFSNSRSEMNVSTLELGDSALYLCASSLRGQGTDTQYFGPGTRLTVL.

CDR3 protein: CASSLPVGQASYSNQPQHF. The CDR3 region has the DNA TGTGCCAGTAGTCTTCCCGTAGGACAGGCGTCTTATAGCAATCAGCCCCAGCATTTT. This chain joins TRBV19 and TRBJ1-5, with TRBD1 matching over 7 bases. Trimming removed 5 bases from V and 0 bases from J; junction bases left unmatched: 16. The CDR3 extends over 19 amino acids. CDR1 and CDR2 (germline): LNHDA, SQIVND (reference sequence). Full variable domain (outside the CDR3, taken from reference TRBV19 and TRBJ1-5): DGGITQSPKYLFRKEGQNVTLSCEQNLNHDAMYWYRQDPGQGLRLIYYSQIVNDFQKGDIAEGYSVSREKKESFPLTVTSAQKNPTAFYLCASSLPVGQASYSNQPQHFGDGTRLSIL.

The V gene is TRBV7-6, the J gene TRBJ2-1; D is perhaps TRBD2 (6 bases). Germline CDR1 and CDR2: SGHVS and FNYEAQ. The CDR3 is made up of 17 amino acids. V was pared by 5 bases and J by 0 bases, with 17 bases between. CDR3: CASSPPPGGSSYNEQFF. The CDR3 DNA is TGTGCCAGCAGCCCCCCTCCCGGGGGATCCTCCTACAATGAGCAGTTCTTC.

The chain uses TRBV11-2 and TRBJ2-2; weak D call: TRBD1 (6 bases). V was shortened by 1 base and J by 3 bases, with 12 bases between the two germline ends. Germline loops: CDR1 SGHAT, CDR2 FQNNGV. The CDR3 covers 16 residues. Written as DNA, the CDR3 is TGTGCCAGCAGCTTAGCAGTCGACAGGTACACCGGGGAGCTGTTTTTT. This codes for CASSLAVDRYTGELFF.

The rearrangement joins TRBV9 to TRBJ1-2; D possibly corresponds to TRBD1 (5 bases). V was shortened by 0 bases and J by 2 bases, with 11 bases between the two germline ends. Per germline, CDR1 SGDLS and CDR2 YYNGEE. The CDR3 consists of 15 residues. CDR3 protein: CASSVATASNYGYTF. DNA for the CDR3: TGTGCCAGCAGCGTAGCGACAGCCAGCAACTATGGCTACACCTTC.

V gene TRBV21-1 combines with J gene TRBJ2-2; TRBD2 is the table's D call, not checked against the DNA. TRBV21-1 is a recognized pseudogene. The CDR3 loop spans 11 amino acids. CDR3 protein: CASPGEGELFF. DNA of the CDR3: TGTGCCAGCCCGGGGGAAGGGGAGCTGTTTTTT.

The CDR3 loop reads CASSSLGLAAKNIQYF. The DNA of the CDR3 is TGTGCCAGCAGTTCCTTGGGACTAGCGGCCAAAAACATTCAGTACTTC. The chain carries TRBV28 and TRBJ2-4; 10 positions agree with TRBD2. V lost 4 bases and J lost 1; bases outside the gene matches: 4. The CDR3 loop spans 16 amino acids. Germline V gene sequence: CDR1 MDHEN, CDR2 SYDVKM.

The V and J genes are TRBV21-1 and TRBJ1-3. TRBV21-1 is shown as a pseudogene. CDR3 length equals 15 residues. In nucleotides, the CDR3 is TGTGCCAGCCTCGAGGGGGGGGCCGATGGAAACACCATATATTTT. This codes for CASLEGGADGNTIYF.

V and J are TRBV2 and TRBJ2-7, with TRBD1 matching over 10 bases. The V and J ends lost 6 bases and 4 bases, in that order; junction bases with no gene match: 3. The CDR3 length is 13 residues. Germline V CDR1 and CDR2: SNHLY, FYNNEI. This CDR3 reads CASSRQGAYEQYF. The DNA of the CDR3 is TGTGCCAGCAGCCGACAGGGGGCATACGAGCAGTACTTC.

The CDR3 here is CASSYNPGQGTWSYTF. CDR3 bases: TGTGCCAGCAGTTACAACCCGGGACAAGGGACATGGAGCTACACCTTC. The V gene is TRBV6-5, the J gene TRBJ1-2, with a possible D match to TRBD1 (6 bases). Looked up from germline, CDR1 is MNHEY and CDR2 is SVGAGI. There are 16 residues in the CDR3. Trimming removed 2 bases from V and 9 bases from J, with 22 bases in between.

The chain has TRBV30 and TRBJ2-1; unclear D gene. V was clipped by 2 bases and J by 0 bases, with 8 bases between them. The CDR3 has 14 residues. Germline lookup yields CDR1 GTSNPN and CDR2 SVGIG (reference sequence). The CDR3 DNA follows: TGTGCCTGGAGTACTGGTAGCTCCTACAATGAGCAGTTCTTC. It yields the protein CAWSTGSSYNEQFF.

The CDR3, as DNA: TGTGCCAGCAGCCTCCTAGCGGGGGGGCGAGATACGCAGTATTTT. Protein: CASSLLAGGRDTQYF. The V gene is TRBV3-1 (or the pseudogene TRBV3-2), the J gene TRBJ2-3; 12 nucleotides line up with TRBD2. This CDR3 comprises 15 residues. After removal of 4 bases from V and 5 bases from J, the junction contained 4 bases not matched to a gene. Germline CDR1 is LGHDT and CDR2 is YNNKEL (reference sequence).

V gene TRBV7-8 combines with J gene TRBJ2-7; tentative D call: TRBD1 (5 bases). Germline V gene sequence: CDR1 SGHVS, CDR2 FQNEAQ. The V gene lost 1 base and the J gene lost 4 bases, with 8 bases spanning the gap. The CDR3 contains 13 residues. CDR3 loop: CASSLDRRYEQYF. CDR3 coding DNA: TGTGCCAGCAGCTTAGACAGGCGGTACGAGCAGTACTTC.

This clone was found a few times. The chain couples TRBV5-1 to TRBJ1-1; TRBD1 aligns across 10 bases. The CDR3 is 14 amino acids. With 5 bases clipped from V and 11 bases from J, the junction kept 12 bases outside the gene matches. Germline V gene lookup returns CDR1 SGHRS and CDR2 YFSETQ. CDR3 DNA sequence: TGCGCCAGCAGTTCCCGACAGGGGGCGATTGGGGCTTTCTTT. Residues: CASSSRQGAIGAFF.

J is TRBJ1-2 and V is TRBV6-2 or TRBV6-3; 7 nucleotides align to TRBD1. Trimming took 2 bases from V and 5 from J; bases not matched to a gene: 5. This CDR3 has 14 residues. The germline V gene has CDR1 MNHEY and CDR2 SVGEGT. CDR3: CASSYRGRPYGYTF. CDR3 DNA: TGTGCCAGCAGTTACAGGGGGCGACCTTATGGCTACACCTTC.

This chain joins TRBV29-1 and TRBJ1-2; no reliable D call. V was cut by 4 bases and J by 0 bases, with 18 bases left in between. Per the germline V gene, CDR1 is SQVTM and CDR2 is ANQGSEA. The CDR3 has 16 residues. This CDR3 is CSVAHQKTITNYGYTF. The CDR3 DNA reads TGCAGCGTTGCACACCAAAAAACTATCACTAACTATGGCTACACCTTC.

This sequence joins TRBV7-3 and TRBJ1-1; 8 nucleotides line up with TRBD1. The trim removed 1 base at V and 5 bases at J, leaving 6 bases unmatched. Germline CDR1 and CDR2: SGHTA and FQGTGA. CDR3 size: 15 residues. The CDR3 loop is CASSLSQGAWTEAFF. As DNA, the CDR3 is TGTGCCAGCAGCTTAAGCCAGGGGGCTTGGACTGAAGCTTTCTTT.

The chain employs TRBV5-1 and TRBJ2-2; TRBD1 matches 7 bases. Germline V lookup: CDR1 SGHRS, CDR2 YFSETQ. This CDR3 has 14 residues. V shed 4 bases, J shed 7 bases, and the junction held 7 bases outside the gene matches. CDR3 loop: CASSPQGGIGELFF. In DNA form, the CDR3 reads TGCGCCAGCAGCCCCCAAGGGGGCATCGGGGAGCTGTTTTTT.

The gene calls are TRBV2 and TRBJ1-5; D not certain. The V and J ends lost 8 bases and 7 bases respectively, with 12 bases between them. The V gene's germline CDR1 is SNHLY and CDR2 FYNNEI. This CDR3 has 12 residues. The DNA for the CDR3 is TGTGCCAGCGGAGGGCTAGAACAGCCCCAGCATTTT. Its translation: CASGGLEQPQHF.

The rearrangement links TRBV7-2 to TRBJ2-5; the D gene is possibly TRBD1 (6 bases). The CDR3 length is 16 residues. V lost 1 base and J 2 bases, leaving 14 bases between the germline ends. Germline V gives CDR1 SGHTA, CDR2 FQGNSA. The CDR3 spells CASSLVLGAYQETQYF. In DNA, the CDR3 is TGTGCCAGCAGCTTAGTCTTGGGGGCTTATCAAGAGACCCAGTACTTC.